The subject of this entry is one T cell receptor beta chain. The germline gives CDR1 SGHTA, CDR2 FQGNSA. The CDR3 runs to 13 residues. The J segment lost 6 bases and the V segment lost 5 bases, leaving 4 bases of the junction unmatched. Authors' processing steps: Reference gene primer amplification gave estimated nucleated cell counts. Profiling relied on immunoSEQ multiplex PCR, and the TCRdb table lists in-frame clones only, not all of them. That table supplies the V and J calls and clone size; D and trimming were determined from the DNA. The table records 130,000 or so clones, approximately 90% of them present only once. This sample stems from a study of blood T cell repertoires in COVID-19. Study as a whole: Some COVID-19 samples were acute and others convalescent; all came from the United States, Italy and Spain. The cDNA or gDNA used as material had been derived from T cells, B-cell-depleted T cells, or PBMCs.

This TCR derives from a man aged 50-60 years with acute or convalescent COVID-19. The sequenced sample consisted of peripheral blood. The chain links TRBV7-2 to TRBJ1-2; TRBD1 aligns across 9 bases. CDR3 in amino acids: CASSPGTGNGYTF. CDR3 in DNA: TGTGCCAGCAGCCCCGGGACAGGGAATGGCTACACCTTC.